Detailed here is one T cell receptor (beta chain). Only a few counts were recorded for this clone. This receptor's antigen is unknown. Per-nucleotide qualities are absent, and no much larger clonotype sits a single base away. Other nucleotide sequences from this sample produce the same CDR3. Relative to germline, V is missing 8 bases and J is missing 2 bases, with 2 bases of the junction outside any gene match. Inclusive of the bounding cysteine and phenylalanine, the CDR3 is 13 residues long. CDR3 DNA is the only sequence kept; it has 39 bases, read in frame from the first base. CDR1 and CDR2 are read off the germline V gene as SNHLY and FYNNEI. The entire amount of isolated RNA was reverse transcribed using the High Capacity cDNA Reverse Transcription Kit, so the sequenced TCRB transcripts were expressed ones. Deep immunoSEQ sequencing was performed on naive, central memory and regulatory T cell samples, with an average of roughly 3.3 million total reads per sample. Sorted cells were lysed in RLT buffer and RNA was extracted with DNase-treated RNeasy Micro or Mini kits, depending on cell number. To prevent cross-contamination, each cell subset was processed individually, whereas patient and healthy donor samples were processed jointly. TCRB sequences were amplified from cDNA with the immunoSEQ multiplex PCR, producing 87-bp fragments spanning the CDR3 region. The amplicons were sequenced using the Illumina HiSeq platform. Per the authors' processing: PCR bias was corrected computationally using synthetic template baselines, and reads within Hamming distance 2 were collapsed, with unmergeable singletons discarded. Reads were aligned to IMGT to assign V, D and J genes, CDR3 length, and insertions or deletions at six rearrangement sites. Within each subset, clonotype counts were normalized to sorted cell number, and only after that were true diversity and Gini coefficients computed with the tcR R package. Repertoire sharing was quantified using the overlap coefficient calculated on TCRB nucleotide sequences. Entries here come from immuneACCESS through TCRdb and include only in-frame sequences with V and J called. Some clones fail to appear in such tables; in the studies checked, an unresolved V gene covers under half of the shortfall, and the cause of the remainder is unknown. V and J calls and clone size are as listed in that table; D and trimming were resolved from the DNA. The sample contains 120,000 to 150,000 clones, about a tenth of them found a single time. Almost 0.65% of the sample is taken by the ten largest.

Each donor gave one peripheral blood draw, roughly 110 mL on average, collected into heparinised tubes. A BD FACSAria II and a panel including CD45RO, CCR7, CD25, CD127, CD95 and CD27 were used to sort naive, central memory, regulatory and stem cell-like memory CD4+ T cells. All sorted populations exceeded 95% purity. PBMCs were isolated right away by Lymphoprep density gradient centrifugation and were stained directly, without culture. So that batch effects would be minimized, each experiment stained and sorted samples in pairs, pairing one healthy donor with one patient. The entry originates in a study of beta chain features in type 1 diabetes (dated by TCRdb to between 2017 and 2018). For the study in its entirety: Patients and healthy donors did not differ in mean age, gender distribution, total cell number or subset yield. A total of 90 million to 130 million sorted cells were examined across all samples, and a strong correlation was observed between cell number per subset and RNA yield. In the study, TCRB repertoires of sorted circulating CD4+ T cell subsets from recently diagnosed type 1 diabetes patients were compared with those of matched healthy donors. Whereas all 28 donors provided naive and central memory subsets, regulatory and stem cell-like memory subsets were isolated from just 8 patients and roughly 8 healthy donors. Summary of the overall study and its limitations: Shorter templates might be favored by PCR, yet because patient and control samples were amplified and corrected together, any such skew would affect both groups equally. Naive, central memory and regulatory TCRB repertoires appeared more similar among patients than among healthy donors. In all four CD4+ subsets, TCRB CDR3 length was moderately but significantly shorter in type 1 diabetes patients. Because cDNA was sequenced instead of genomic DNA, activated cells with high expression could be over-represented, although the groups did not differ in activation or CD3 levels. Because small numbers of individuals were included in the HLA sub-analyses, any influence of HLA type on TCRB rearrangement was left unresolved. At VDJ recombination sites, type 1 diabetes patients had fewer insertions and more deleted nucleotides, which implies abnormalities in thymic rearrangement.

The rearrangement combines TRBV2 with TRBJ2-7, and 11 junctional nucleotides match TRBD1. The TCR sequence derives from a woman aged 35 to 49 in good health. Sequenced: central memory CD4+ T cells from blood. The DNA is as follows: TGTGCCAGCCGGACAGGGGGCCCCTACGAGCAGTACTTC. This sequence encodes CASRTGGPYEQYF. Reference TRBV2 and TRBJ2-7 proteins supply the regions before and after the CDR3; the full variable domain is: EPEVTQTPSHQVTQMGQEVILRCVPISNHLYFYWYRQILGQKVEFLVSFYNNEISEKSEIFDDQFSVERPDGSNFTLKIRSTKLEDSAMYFCASRTGGPYEQYFGPGTRLTVT.